The 15 T cell receptor beta chains in this list originate from one sample, sequenced in a study of blood T cell repertoires in COVID-19. Sequencing was performed with immunoSEQ multiplex PCR; in TCRdb, only in-frame clones are kept and a portion is missing. This sample has 470,000 or so clones, with roughly 90% found just once. The specimen was peripheral blood. These receptors originate from a woman aged 25 to 39 with acute or convalescent COVID-19.

The chain uses TRBV29-1 and TRBJ2-7; 13 nucleotides match TRBD2. This CDR3 comprises 17 residues. The V segment lost 4 bases and the J segment 4 bases; nucleotides outside the gene matches: 13. Germline V CDR1 and CDR2: SQVTM, ANQGSEA. Here the CDR3 DNA reads TGCAGCGTTGTAGCGAAGGGGACTAGCGGGGAACATTACGAGCAGTACTTC. As protein: CSVVAKGTSGEHYEQYF.

This clone has only one observation. The rearrangement joins TRBV20-1 to TRBJ1-4; maybe TRBD1 (5 bases). Germline CDR1 and CDR2: DFQATT and SNEGSKA (reference sequence). The CDR3 contains 15 residues. V was trimmed by 3 bases and J by 4 bases, leaving 15 bases between them. The CDR3 coding sequence is TGCAGTGCTAGTTGGTTCCGGGGGGATAATGAAAAACTGTTTTTT. It yields the protein CSASWFRGDNEKLFF.

The chain couples TRBV30 to TRBJ2-7; TRBD2 is a possible D gene (6 bases). Trimming took off 0 bases at V and 0 bases at J, with 6 bases between the two ends. The length of the CDR3 is 13 residues. Germline V CDR1 and CDR2: GTSNPN, SVGIG (reference sequence). The CDR3 reads CAWSVGSSYEQYF. In DNA form, the CDR3 reads TGTGCCTGGAGTGTCGGGAGCTCCTACGAGCAGTACTTC. The complete variable domain, with remaining parts taken from reference TRBV30 and TRBJ2-7, reads SQTIHQWPATLVQPVGSPLSLECTVEGTSNPNLYWYRQAAGRGLQLLFYSVGIGQISSEVPQNLSASRPQDRQFILSSKKLLLSDSGFYLCAWSVGSSYEQYFGPGTRLTVT.

The V gene is TRBV7-3, the J gene TRBJ2-5; weak D call: TRBD1 (5 bases). CDR3 length equals 17 residues. Germline V CDR1 and CDR2: SGHTA, FQGTGA. The V end was cut by 7 bases, the J end by 4 bases, with 25 bases between. The CDR3 sequence is CASTPRVVRGRRETQYF. Written as DNA, the CDR3 is TGTGCCAGCACCCCTAGGGTAGTAAGGGGTCGACGAGAGACCCAGTACTTC.

The chain is built from TRBV7-3 and TRBJ2-5; 7 positions match TRBD1. V dropped 5 bases and J dropped 4; count of bases not matched to a gene: 10. CDR3 length: 15 amino acids. Germline V CDR1 and CDR2: SGHTA, FQGTGA. The CDR3 region is CASSQTGSIGETQYF. The DNA for the CDR3 is TGTGCCAGCAGCCAGACAGGGTCGATAGGAGAGACCCAGTACTTC.

The chain employs TRBV30 and TRBJ2-2; D ambiguous. CDR3 length: 11 amino acids. Germline lookup yields CDR1 GTSNPN and CDR2 SVGIG (reference sequence). V lost 5 bases and J 5 bases, leaving 6 bases between the germline ends. This CDR3 reads CAWELTGELFF. The CDR3 DNA sequence: TGTGCCTGGGAACTAACCGGGGAGCTGTTTTTT.

A few counts support this clone. This chain links TRBV19 with TRBJ1-2; 10 bases are a match to TRBD1. CDR3 length equals 13 residues. Germline CDR1 is LNHDA and CDR2 is SQIVND (reference sequence). Trimming at V came to 6 bases and at J to 8 bases, leaving 6 bases not matched to a gene. CDR3 sequence (DNA): TGTGCCAGTAGAAACCGGGACAGGGGCGGCTACACCTTC. This codes for CASRNRDRGGYTF.

V and J are TRBV19 and TRBJ1-2; perhaps TRBD1 as D (5 bases). The V gene lost 3 bases and the J gene lost 2 bases, with 19 bases spanning the gap. This CDR3 spans 17 amino acids. Germline V gene sequence: CDR1 LNHDA, CDR2 SQIVND (reference sequence). CDR3 protein: CASSILAGAPQNYGYTF. As DNA, the CDR3 is TGTGCCAGTAGTATTCTTGCTGGGGCGCCACAGAACTATGGCTACACCTTC.

The V gene is TRBV9, the J gene TRBJ2-7, with 7 bases matching TRBD1. This CDR3 has 14 amino acids. From germline, CDR1 is SGDLS and CDR2 YYNGEE. With V trimmed by 0 bases and J by 4 bases, 4 bases remained unmatched. The CDR3 region has the DNA TGTGCCAGCAGCGTAGCGGGGACAGAGTACGAGCAGTACTTC. Its translation: CASSVAGTEYEQYF.

This chain joins TRBV28 and TRBJ1-4; D perhaps matches TRBD1 (6 bases). The ends were cut back, 6 bases at V and 0 bases at J, with 11 bases in the middle. CDR1 is MDHEN, CDR2 SYDVKM, per germline. The CDR3 is made up of 15 amino acids. The CDR3 DNA is TGTGCCAGCAGGCACCACAGGGCAACTAATGAAAAACTGTTTTTT. Translated, it gives CASRHHRATNEKLFF. The whole variable domain, filled in from reference TRBV28 and TRBJ1-4, reads DVKVTQSSRYLVKRTGEKVFLECVQDMDHENMFWYRQDPGLGLRLIYFSYDVKMKEKGDIPEGYSVSREKKERFSLILESASTNQTSMYLCASRHHRATNEKLFFGSGTQLSVL.

The chain combines TRBV4-1 with TRBJ1-1; D gene unclear. CDR1 is MGHRA, CDR2 YSYEKL, per germline. This CDR3 has 14 residues. The V end lost 0 bases, the J end lost 3 bases, and 8 bases lay between the germline ends. The CDR3 DNA reads as TGCGCCAGCAGCCAAGAGTTCGGGTACACTGAAGCTTTCTTT. Translation: CASSQEFGYTEAFF.

The chain recombines TRBV2 with TRBJ2-1; 7 bases are shared with TRBD2. V dropped 3 bases and J dropped 4; count of bases not matched to a gene: 6. This CDR3 region has 15 residues. Germline CDR1 is SNHLY and CDR2 is FYNNEI. CDR3 residues: CASSETSSRYNEQFF. The CDR3 nucleotides read TGTGCCAGCAGTGAGACTAGCTCTAGATACAATGAGCAGTTCTTC.

This chain connects TRBV4-1 to TRBJ2-1; D gene unclear. V was shortened by 0 bases and J by 7 bases, with 13 bases between the two germline ends. The CDR3 has 15 amino acids. The germline CDR1 and CDR2 sequences are MGHRA and YSYEKL. The CDR3 bases are TGCGCCAGCAGCCAAGAACCTCTTTTTCGGAATGAGCAGTTCTTC. Amino acids: CASSQEPLFRNEQFF.

The gene calls are TRBV28 and TRBJ2-1; perhaps TRBD1 as D (5 bases). With 11 bases removed from V and 4 bases from J, the gap between germline ends came to 21 bases. This CDR3 comprises 15 residues. CDR1 MDHEN and CDR2 SYDVKM come from the germline V gene. This CDR3 reads CASKRRTTLYNEQFF. The CDR3, as DNA: TGTGCCTCAAAACGTCGGACAACTCTTTACAATGAGCAGTTCTTC.

The chain links TRBV12-3 or TRBV12-4 to TRBJ1-2; the D gene is possibly TRBD1 (6 bases). The CDR3 runs to 12 residues. Trimming stripped 5 bases from V and 4 bases from J, with 8 bases between. CDR3 nucleotides: TGTGCCAGCAGTCCAGGGGCCTATGGCTACACCTTC. Residues: CASSPGAYGYTF.